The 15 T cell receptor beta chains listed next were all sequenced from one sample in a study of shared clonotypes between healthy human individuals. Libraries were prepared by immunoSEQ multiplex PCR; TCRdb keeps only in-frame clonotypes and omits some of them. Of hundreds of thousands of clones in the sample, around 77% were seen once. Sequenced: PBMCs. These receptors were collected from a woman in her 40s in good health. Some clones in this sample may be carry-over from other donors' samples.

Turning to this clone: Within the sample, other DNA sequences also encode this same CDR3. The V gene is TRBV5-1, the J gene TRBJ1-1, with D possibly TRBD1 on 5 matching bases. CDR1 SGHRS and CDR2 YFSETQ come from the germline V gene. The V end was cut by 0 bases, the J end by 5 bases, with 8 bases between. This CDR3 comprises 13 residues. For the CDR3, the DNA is TGCGCCAGCAGCTTGGGACAGAAAACTGAAGCTTTCTTT. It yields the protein CASSLGQKTEAFF. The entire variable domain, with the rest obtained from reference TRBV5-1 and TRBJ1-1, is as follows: KAGVTQTPRYLIKTRGQQVTLSCSPISGHRSVSWYQQTPGQGLQFLFEYFSETQRNKGNFPGRFSGRQFSNSRSEMNVSTLELGDSALYLCASSLGQKTEAFFGQGTRLTVV.

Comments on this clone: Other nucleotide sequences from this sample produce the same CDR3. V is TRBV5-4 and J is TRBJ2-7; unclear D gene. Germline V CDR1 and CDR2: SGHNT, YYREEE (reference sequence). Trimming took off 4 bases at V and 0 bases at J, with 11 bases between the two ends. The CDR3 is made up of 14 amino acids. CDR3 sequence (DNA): TGTGCCAGCAGCCCCCGGACCGGCTCCTACGAGCAGTACTTC. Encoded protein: CASSPRTGSYEQYF.

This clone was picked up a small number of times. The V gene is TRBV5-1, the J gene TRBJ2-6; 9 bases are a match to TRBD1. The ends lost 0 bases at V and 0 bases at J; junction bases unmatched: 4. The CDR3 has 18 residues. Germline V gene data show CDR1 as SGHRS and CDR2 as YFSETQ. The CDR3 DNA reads TGCGCCAGCAGCTTGGGGGACAGGGTCTTCTCTGGGGCCAACGTCCTGACTTTC. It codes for CASSLGDRVFSGANVLTF.

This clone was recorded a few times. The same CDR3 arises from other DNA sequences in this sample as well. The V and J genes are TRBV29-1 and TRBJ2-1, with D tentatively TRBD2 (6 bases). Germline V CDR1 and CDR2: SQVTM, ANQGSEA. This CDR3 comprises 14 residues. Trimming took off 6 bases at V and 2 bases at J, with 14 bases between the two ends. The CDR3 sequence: CSVRRDGTYNEQFF. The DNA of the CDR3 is TGCAGCGTGAGGAGGGACGGCACCTACAATGAGCAGTTCTTC.

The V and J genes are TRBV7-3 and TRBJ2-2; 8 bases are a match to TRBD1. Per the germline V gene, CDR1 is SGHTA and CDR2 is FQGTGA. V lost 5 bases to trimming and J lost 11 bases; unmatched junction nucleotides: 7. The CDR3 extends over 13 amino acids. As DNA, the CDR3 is TGTGCCAGCAGCAAGGACAGGGCAGGAGAGCTGTTTTTT. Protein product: CASSKDRAGELFF.

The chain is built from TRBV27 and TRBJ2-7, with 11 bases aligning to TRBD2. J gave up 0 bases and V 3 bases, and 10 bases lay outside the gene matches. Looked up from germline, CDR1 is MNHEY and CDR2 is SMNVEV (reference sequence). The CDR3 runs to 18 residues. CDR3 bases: TGTGCCAGCAGTTTTAGAACTAGCGGGAGCATTAGCTCCTACGAGCAGTACTTC. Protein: CASSFRTSGSISSYEQYF.

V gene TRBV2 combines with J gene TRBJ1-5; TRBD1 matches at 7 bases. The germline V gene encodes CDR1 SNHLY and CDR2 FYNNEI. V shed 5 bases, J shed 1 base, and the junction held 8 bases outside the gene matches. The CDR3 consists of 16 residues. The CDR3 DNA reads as TGTGCCAGCAGTTTTCGACAGGGTAGAAGCAATCAGCCCCAGCATTTT. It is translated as CASSFRQGRSNQPQHF.

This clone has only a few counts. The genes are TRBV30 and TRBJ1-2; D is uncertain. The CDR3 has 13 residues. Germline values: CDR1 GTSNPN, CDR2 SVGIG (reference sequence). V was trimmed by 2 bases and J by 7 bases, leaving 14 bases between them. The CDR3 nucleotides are TGTGCCTGGAGTCCCCGTGGCAGGCTTGGCTACACCTTC. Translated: CAWSPRGRLGYTF.

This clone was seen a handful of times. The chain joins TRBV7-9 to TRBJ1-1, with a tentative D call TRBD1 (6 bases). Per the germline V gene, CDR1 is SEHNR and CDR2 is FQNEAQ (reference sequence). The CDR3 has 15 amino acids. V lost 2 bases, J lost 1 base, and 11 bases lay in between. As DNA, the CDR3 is TGTGCCAGCAGCTTACTGCAGGGGCCGAACACTGAAGCTTTCTTT. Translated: CASSLLQGPNTEAFF.

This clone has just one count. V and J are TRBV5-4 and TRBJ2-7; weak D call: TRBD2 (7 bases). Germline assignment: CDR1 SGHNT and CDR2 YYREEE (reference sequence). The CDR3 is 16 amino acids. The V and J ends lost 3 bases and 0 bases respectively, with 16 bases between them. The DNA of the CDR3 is TGTGCCAGCAGCTCACCGAGGGGGAGGGCCTCCTACGAGCAGTACTTC. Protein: CASSSPRGRASYEQYF.

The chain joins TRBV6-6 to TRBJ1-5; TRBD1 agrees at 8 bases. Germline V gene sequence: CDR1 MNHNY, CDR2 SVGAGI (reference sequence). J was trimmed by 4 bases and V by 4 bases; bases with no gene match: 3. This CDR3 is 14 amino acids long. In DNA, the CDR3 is TGTGCCAGCAGTTGGACAGGGAGGAATCAGCCCCAGCATTTT. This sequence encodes CASSWTGRNQPQHF.

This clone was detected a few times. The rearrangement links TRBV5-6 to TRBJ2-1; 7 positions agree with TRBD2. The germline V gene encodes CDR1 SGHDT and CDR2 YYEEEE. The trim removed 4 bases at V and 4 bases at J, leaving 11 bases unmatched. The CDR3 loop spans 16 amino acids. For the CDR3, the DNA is TGTGCCAGCAGCCCTTTTGCGGGAGTATCTTACAATGAGCAGTTCTTC. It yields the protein CASSPFAGVSYNEQFF.

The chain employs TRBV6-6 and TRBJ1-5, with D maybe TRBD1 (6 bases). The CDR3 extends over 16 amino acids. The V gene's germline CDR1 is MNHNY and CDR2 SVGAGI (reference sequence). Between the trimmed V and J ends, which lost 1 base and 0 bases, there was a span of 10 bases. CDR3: CASSYWTVNSNQPQHF. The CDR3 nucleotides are TGTGCCAGCAGTTACTGGACAGTAAATAGCAATCAGCCCCAGCATTTT.

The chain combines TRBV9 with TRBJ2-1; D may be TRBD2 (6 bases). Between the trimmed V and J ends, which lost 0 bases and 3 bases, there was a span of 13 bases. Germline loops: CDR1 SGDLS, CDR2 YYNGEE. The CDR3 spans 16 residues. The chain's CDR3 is CASSVGGGEIYNEQFF. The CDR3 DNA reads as TGTGCCAGCAGCGTAGGGGGCGGGGAGATCTACAATGAGCAGTTCTTC. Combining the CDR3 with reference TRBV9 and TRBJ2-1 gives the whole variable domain DSGVTQTPKHLITATGQRVTLRCSPRSGDLSVYWYQQSLDQGLQFLIQYYNGEERAKGNILERFSAQQFPDLHSELNLSSLELGDSALYFCASSVGGGEIYNEQFFGPGTRLTVL.

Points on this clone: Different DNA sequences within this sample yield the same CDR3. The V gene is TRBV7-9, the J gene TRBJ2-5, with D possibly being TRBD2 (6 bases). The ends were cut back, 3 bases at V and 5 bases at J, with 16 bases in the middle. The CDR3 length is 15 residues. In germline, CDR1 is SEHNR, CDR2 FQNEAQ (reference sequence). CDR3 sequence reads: CASSLALGSGETQYF. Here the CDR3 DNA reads TGTGCCAGCAGCTTGGCTCTCGGGAGCGGGGAGACCCAGTACTTC.